Shown below are 21 T cell receptor beta chains from a single sample sequenced in a study of blood T cell repertoires in COVID-19. Only in-frame clones appear in the TCRdb table, and some are missing; sequencing was by immunoSEQ multiplex PCR. The data contain 100,000 or so clones, approximately 90% of them singletons. The sequenced material came from peripheral blood. These TCRs come from a human donor with acute or convalescent COVID-19. The donor label of this sample is uncertain.

The chain carries TRBV30 and TRBJ1-4; 7 bases line up with TRBD1. In germline, CDR1 is GTSNPN, CDR2 SVGIG (reference sequence). The CDR3 contains 13 residues. The J segment lost 7 bases and the V segment lost 4 bases, leaving 6 bases of the junction unmatched. CDR3 region: CAWTAQGSEKLFF. CDR3 nucleotide sequence: TGTGCCTGGACTGCACAGGGGAGTGAAAAACTGTTTTTT.

The CDR3 is CASSWTTGGNEKLFF. The CDR3 bases are TGCGCCAGCAGCTGGACGACAGGGGGTAATGAAAAACTGTTTTTT. The gene calls are TRBV5-1 and TRBJ1-4; 9 bases align to TRBD1. The CDR3 totals 15 residues. Unmatched junction bases numbered 4, after V lost 3 bases and J lost 4 bases. In germline, CDR1 is SGHRS, CDR2 YFSETQ.

This clone showed up just once. The J gene is TRBJ2-1, the V gene TRBV11-2, with 8 bases identical to TRBD2. The CDR3 loop spans 14 amino acids. Germline V CDR1 and CDR2: SGHAT, FQNNGV. The V gene end was trimmed by 2 bases and the J gene end by 6 bases; junction bases not matched to a gene: 3. For the CDR3, the DNA is TGTGCCAGCAGCTTAACAACTAGCGGCAATGAGCAGTTCTTC. Residues: CASSLTTSGNEQFF.

V gene TRBV3-1 (or the pseudogene TRBV3-2) combines with J gene TRBJ2-1, with 9 bases aligning to TRBD1. This CDR3 is 13 amino acids long. The germline gives CDR1 LGHDT, CDR2 YNNKEL (reference sequence). Trimming took 0 bases from V and 16 from J; bases not matched to a gene: 7. The CDR3 DNA reads as TGTGCCAGCAGCCAAGATCCGCGGGACAGGGTTTTCTTC. Protein product: CASSQDPRDRVFF.

The chain has TRBV5-7 and TRBJ1-6; D gene ambiguous. Being an ORF, TRBV5-7 has a function that is uncertain. V lost 5 bases to trimming and J lost 3 bases, with 15 bases between them. This CDR3 comprises 16 residues. The CDR3 region is CASSRLRPHYNSPLHF. In DNA form, the CDR3 reads TGTGCCAGCAGTCGACTCCGTCCCCACTATAATTCACCCCTCCACTTT.

The chain is built from TRBV2 and TRBJ1-5; D perhaps matches TRBD1 (5 bases). Trimming removed 6 bases from V and 3 bases from J, with 12 bases in between. CDR1 is SNHLY and CDR2 is FYNNEI in the germline V gene. The CDR3 runs to 14 residues. The CDR3 DNA is TGTGCCAGCAGGGGCGGGACTTACAATCAGCCCCAGCATTTT. Translated, it gives CASRGGTYNQPQHF. Looking up the rest from reference TRBV2 and TRBJ1-5 gives the full variable domain: EPEVTQTPSHQVTQMGQEVILRCVPISNHLYFYWYRQILGQKVEFLVSFYNNEISEKSEIFDDQFSVERPDGSNFTLKIRSTKLEDSAMYFCASRGGTYNQPQHFGDGTRLSIL.

This CDR3 is CASSLRWNIQYF. CDR3 nucleotide sequence: TGTGCCAGCAGTCTAAGATGGAACATTCAGTACTTC. This chain joins TRBV6-2 or TRBV6-3 and TRBJ2-4; D call uncertain. Germline CDR1 and CDR2: MNHEY and SVGEGT. V was trimmed by 5 bases and J by 7 bases, leaving 9 bases between them. This CDR3 is built from 12 residues.

The rearrangement uses TRBV9 and TRBJ2-7, with D tentatively TRBD1 (6 bases). The germline CDR1 and CDR2 sequences are SGDLS and YYNGEE. Trimming shortened V by 4 bases and J by 1 base, and 12 bases separated the two germline ends. CDR3 size: 14 residues. CDR3 residues: CASSPQGQSYEQYF. The CDR3 DNA follows: TGTGCCAGCAGCCCGCAGGGACAATCCTACGAGCAGTACTTC.

The rearrangement links TRBV7-2 to TRBJ2-5; D may be TRBD1 (5 bases). Trimming left V 2 bases short and J 4 bases short, with 14 bases between. The CDR3 runs to 15 residues. Germline V gene data show CDR1 as SGHTA and CDR2 as FQGNSA. Here the CDR3 DNA reads TGTGCCAGCAGCTTAAGGTTACAGGTGGGAGAGACCCAGTACTTC. Translating it yields CASSLRLQVGETQYF.

The rearrangement joins TRBV4-3 to TRBJ1-2; 10 bases align to TRBD1. The CDR3 length is 15 residues. From germline, CDR1 is LGHNA and CDR2 YSLEER. J gave up 5 bases and V 1 base, and 4 bases lay outside the gene matches. CDR3 coding DNA: TGCGCCAGCAGCCAAGGACAGGGGGCGTATTATGGCTACACCTTC. Its protein is CASSQGQGAYYGYTF.

The chain joins TRBV7-9 to TRBJ2-2; 7 nucleotides agree with TRBD1. Germline V gene data show CDR1 as SEHNR and CDR2 as FQNEAQ (reference sequence). V lost 6 bases, J lost 0 bases, and 7 bases stayed unmatched. CDR3 size: 16 residues. The DNA of the CDR3 is TGTGCCAGCAGTAAATGGGGGACAGCGAACACCGGGGAGCTGTTTTTT. Protein sequence: CASSKWGTANTGELFF. The full variable domain, in which reference TRBV7-9 and TRBJ2-2 provide the parts outside the CDR3, is DTGVSQNPRHKITKRGQNVTFRCDPISEHNRLYWYRQTLGQGPEFLTYFQNEAQLEKSRLLSDRFSAERPKGSFSTLEIQRTEQGDSAMYLCASSKWGTANTGELFFGEGSRLTVL.

V is TRBV24-1 and J is TRBJ2-1, with a tentative D call TRBD1 (6 bases). V dropped 0 bases and J dropped 2 bases, with 22 bases sitting between them. Germline V gene lookup returns CDR1 KGHDR and CDR2 SFDVKD. CDR3 length: 20 amino acids. CDR3 sequence: CATSDLAGVGSKGAYNEQFF. CDR3 sequence (DNA): TGTGCCACCAGTGATTTGGCAGGGGTTGGATCAAAAGGGGCCTACAATGAGCAGTTCTTC.

This rearrangement joins TRBV15 to TRBJ1-5; D is uncertain. The CDR3 has 16 residues. The V end lost 0 bases, the J end lost 7 bases, and 16 bases lay between the germline ends. The V gene's germline CDR1 is LNHNV and CDR2 YYDKDF (reference sequence). In DNA form, the CDR3 reads TGTGCCACCAGCAGAGATCTCTGGGAGCGGGAACAGCCCCAGCATTTT. It encodes CATSRDLWEREQPQHF.

Here the CDR3 DNA reads TGCAGCGTTTCATCGGAGCCCGGAAACGAGCAGTACTTC. The encoded protein is CSVSSEPGNEQYF. The chain has TRBV29-1 and TRBJ2-7; D ambiguous. CDR1 is SQVTM, CDR2 ANQGSEA, per germline. The V end lost 5 bases, the J end lost 5 bases, and 16 bases lay between the germline ends. This CDR3 region has 13 residues.

V and J are TRBV28 and TRBJ1-5; the D is unclear. The CDR3 length is 12 residues. Germline V gene sequence: CDR1 MDHEN, CDR2 SYDVKM. V shed 7 bases and J shed 2 bases, with 6 bases lying between them. CDR3 in DNA: TGTGCCAGCAATAGTGGCAATCAGCCCCAGCATTTT. This gives the protein CASNSGNQPQHF.

The V gene is TRBV3-1 (or the pseudogene TRBV3-2), the J gene TRBJ1-2; 7 bases are a match to TRBD1. The CDR3 is 12 residues long. V shed 1 base and J 8 bases; nucleotides not matched to a gene: 1. The germline gives CDR1 LGHDT, CDR2 YNNKEL (reference sequence). The chain's CDR3 is CASSQGRGGYTF. CDR3 coding DNA: TGTGCCAGCAGCCAAGGCAGGGGGGGCTACACCTTC.

The chain is built from TRBV7-9 and TRBJ2-6; 7 nucleotides match TRBD1. Losses at the gene ends were 9 bases for V and 1 base for J; bases not matched to a gene: 3. The CDR3 extends over 14 amino acids. Germline V CDR1 and CDR2: SEHNR, FQNEAQ (reference sequence). For the CDR3, the DNA is TGTGCCAGGGGGACAGAATCTGGGGCCAACGTCCTGACTTTC. This codes for CARGTESGANVLTF.

This clone appeared a few times. The chain uses TRBV7-2 and TRBJ2-3, with 9 nucleotides matching TRBD2. CDR1 and CDR2 from the germline V gene are SGHTA and FQGNSA. V trimming: 1 base; J trimming: 6 bases; junction bases outside the gene matches: 11. The CDR3 sequence is 17 residues long. The CDR3 DNA reads TGTGCCAGCAGCTTAGGGTCTAGCGGGGTTACGGGGGATACGCAGTATTTT. It yields the protein CASSLGSSGVTGDTQYF.

The chain couples TRBV18 to TRBJ1-1; 8 bases match TRBD1. Germline CDR1 is KGHSH and CDR2 is LQKENI. The V segment lost 1 base and the J segment 0 bases; nucleotides outside the gene matches: 4. This CDR3 has 16 residues. CDR3 DNA sequence: TGTGCCAGCTCACCACGACAGGGGCTTATGAACACTGAAGCTTTCTTT. Its protein product is CASSPRQGLMNTEAFF. The entire variable domain, with the rest obtained from reference TRBV18 and TRBJ1-1, is as follows: NAGVMQNPRHLVRRRGQEARLRCSPMKGHSHVYWYRQLPEEGLKFMVYLQKENIIDESGMPKERFSAEFPKEGPSILRIQQVVRGDSAAYFCASSPRQGLMNTEAFFGQGTRLTVV.

This clone was seen a single time. This sequence joins TRBV5-5 and TRBJ2-2, with TRBD2 identical over 9 bases. In germline, CDR1 is SGHKS, CDR2 YYEKEE (reference sequence). The CDR3 contains 16 residues. V lost 5 bases to trimming and J lost 2 bases; unmatched junction nucleotides: 7. The CDR3 DNA follows: TGTGCCAGCAGGCGGCGGGAGGGGCCCAACACCGGGGAGCTGTTTTTT. It specifies CASRRREGPNTGELFF.

The chain employs TRBV6-6 and TRBJ1-5; D remains unclear. The CDR3 loop spans 15 amino acids. The germline V and J ends were trimmed by 6 bases and 9 bases, with 21 bases remaining between them. Looked up from germline, CDR1 is MNHNY and CDR2 is SVGAGI (reference sequence). The CDR3 nucleotides read TGTGCCAGCAGGACTACGGAAGGTGGTTTTTCGCCCCAGCATTTT. Protein sequence: CASRTTEGGFSPQHF.